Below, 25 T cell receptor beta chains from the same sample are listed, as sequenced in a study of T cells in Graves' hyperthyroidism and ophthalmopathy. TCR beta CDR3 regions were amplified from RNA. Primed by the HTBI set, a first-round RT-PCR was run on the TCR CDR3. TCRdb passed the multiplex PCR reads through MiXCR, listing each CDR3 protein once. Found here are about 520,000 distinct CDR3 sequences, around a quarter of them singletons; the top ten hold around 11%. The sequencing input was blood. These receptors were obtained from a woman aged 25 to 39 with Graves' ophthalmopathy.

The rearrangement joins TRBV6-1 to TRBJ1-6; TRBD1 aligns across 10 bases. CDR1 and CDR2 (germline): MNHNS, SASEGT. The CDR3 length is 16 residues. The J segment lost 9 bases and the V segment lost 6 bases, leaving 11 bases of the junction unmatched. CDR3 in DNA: TGTGCCAGCAGAACCGGGACAGGGGATTTTTTTTCACCCCTCCACTTT. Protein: CASRTGTGDFFSPLHF.

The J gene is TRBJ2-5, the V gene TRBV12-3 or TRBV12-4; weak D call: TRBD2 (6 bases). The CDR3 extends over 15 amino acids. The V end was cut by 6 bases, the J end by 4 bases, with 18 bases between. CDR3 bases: TGTGCCAGCAGCTCGGGAGTTGTGGGGCGAGAGACCCAGTACTTC. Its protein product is CASSSGVVGRETQYF.

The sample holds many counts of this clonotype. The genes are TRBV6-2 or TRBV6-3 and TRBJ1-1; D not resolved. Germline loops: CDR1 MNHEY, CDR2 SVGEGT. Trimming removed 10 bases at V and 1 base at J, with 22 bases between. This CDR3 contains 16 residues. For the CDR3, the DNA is TGTGCCACAAAGGTTAGGGAGGTGGTTGCGAACACTGAAGCTTTCTTT. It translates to CATKVREVVANTEAFF.

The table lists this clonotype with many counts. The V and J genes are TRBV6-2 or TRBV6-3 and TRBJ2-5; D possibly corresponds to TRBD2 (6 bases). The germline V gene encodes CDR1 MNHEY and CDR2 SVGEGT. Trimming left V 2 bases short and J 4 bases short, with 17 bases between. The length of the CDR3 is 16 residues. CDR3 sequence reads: CASSYGRLGSGETQYF. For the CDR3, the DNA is TGTGCCAGCAGTTACGGTAGACTAGGGTCAGGAGAGACCCAGTACTTC.

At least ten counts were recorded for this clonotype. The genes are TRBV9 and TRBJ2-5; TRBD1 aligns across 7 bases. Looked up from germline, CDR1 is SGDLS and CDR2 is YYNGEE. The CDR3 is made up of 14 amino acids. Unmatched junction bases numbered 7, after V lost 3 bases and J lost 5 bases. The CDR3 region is CASSEGAGWETQYF. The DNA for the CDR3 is TGTGCCAGCAGCGAGGGGGCGGGTTGGGAGACCCAGTACTTC.

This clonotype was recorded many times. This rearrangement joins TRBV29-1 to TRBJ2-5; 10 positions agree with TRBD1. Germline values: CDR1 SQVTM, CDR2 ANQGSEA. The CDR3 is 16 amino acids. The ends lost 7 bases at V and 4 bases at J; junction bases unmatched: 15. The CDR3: CSAVPGTGVGGETQYF. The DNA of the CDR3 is TGCAGCGCCGTGCCCGGGACAGGGGTCGGAGGAGAGACCCAGTACTTC.

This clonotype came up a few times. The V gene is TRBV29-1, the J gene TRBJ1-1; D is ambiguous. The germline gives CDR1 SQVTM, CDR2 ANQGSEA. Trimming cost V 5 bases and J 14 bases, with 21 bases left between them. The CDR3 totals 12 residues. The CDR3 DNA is TGCAGCGTTACAAAGGAGGACCCGAAAAGCTTCTTT. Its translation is CSVTKEDPKSFF.

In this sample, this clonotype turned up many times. CDR3 in DNA: TGTGCCAGCAGCTTAGATCTAGGGGGAAGGACCGGGGAGCTGTTTTTT. Its protein is CASSLDLGGRTGELFF. V usage is TRBV11-2 and J usage is TRBJ2-2, with D possibly matching TRBD1 (6 bases). This CDR3 contains 16 residues. V lost 0 bases and J lost 5, with 13 bases in between. The V gene's germline CDR1 is SGHAT and CDR2 FQNNGV. Full variable domain (rest looked up from reference TRBV11-2 and TRBJ2-2): EAGVAQSPRYKIIEKRQSVAFWCNPISGHATLYWYQQILGQGPKLLIQFQNNGVVDDSQLPKDRFSAERLKGVDSTLKIQPAKLEDSAVYLCASSLDLGGRTGELFFGEGSRLTVL.

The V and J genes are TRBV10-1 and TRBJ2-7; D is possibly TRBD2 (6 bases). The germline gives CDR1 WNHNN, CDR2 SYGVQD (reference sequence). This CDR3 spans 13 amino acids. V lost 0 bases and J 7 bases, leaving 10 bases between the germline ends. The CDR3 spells CASSESSGREQYF. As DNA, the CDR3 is TGCGCCAGCAGTGAGTCGTCAGGGAGGGAGCAGTACTTC.

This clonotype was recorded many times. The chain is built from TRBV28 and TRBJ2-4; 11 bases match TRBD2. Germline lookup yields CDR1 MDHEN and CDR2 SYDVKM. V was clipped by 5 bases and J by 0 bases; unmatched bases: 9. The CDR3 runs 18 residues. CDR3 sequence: CASSRGLAGGQAKNIQYF. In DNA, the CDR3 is TGTGCCAGCAGTCGAGGCTTAGCGGGGGGGCAAGCCAAAAACATTCAGTACTTC.

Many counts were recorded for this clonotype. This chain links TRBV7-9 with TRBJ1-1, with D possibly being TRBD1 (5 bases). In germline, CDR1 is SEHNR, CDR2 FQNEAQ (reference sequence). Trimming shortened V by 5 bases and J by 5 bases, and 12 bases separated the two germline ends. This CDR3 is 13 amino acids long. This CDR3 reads CASSPSGLTEAFF. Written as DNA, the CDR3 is TGTGCCAGCAGCCCCTCAGGGCTAACTGAAGCTTTCTTT.

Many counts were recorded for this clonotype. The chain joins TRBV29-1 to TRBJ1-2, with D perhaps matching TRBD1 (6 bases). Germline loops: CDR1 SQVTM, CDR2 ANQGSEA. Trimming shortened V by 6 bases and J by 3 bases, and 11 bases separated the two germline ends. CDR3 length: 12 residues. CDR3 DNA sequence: TGCAGCGTCCAACAGGGCGACTATGGCTACACCTTC. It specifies CSVQQGDYGYTF.

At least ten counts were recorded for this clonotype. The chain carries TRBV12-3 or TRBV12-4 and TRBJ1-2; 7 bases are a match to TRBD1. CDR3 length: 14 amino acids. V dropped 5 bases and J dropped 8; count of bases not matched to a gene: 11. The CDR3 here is CASSHGTAVPGYTF. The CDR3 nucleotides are TGTGCCAGCAGTCACGGGACAGCCGTTCCAGGCTACACCTTC.

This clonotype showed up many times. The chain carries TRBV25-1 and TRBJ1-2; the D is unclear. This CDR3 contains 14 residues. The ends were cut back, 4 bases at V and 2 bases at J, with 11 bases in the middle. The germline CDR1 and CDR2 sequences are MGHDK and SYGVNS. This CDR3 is CASSGPPRNYGYTF. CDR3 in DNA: TGTGCCAGCAGTGGCCCCCCGCGAAACTATGGCTACACCTTC.

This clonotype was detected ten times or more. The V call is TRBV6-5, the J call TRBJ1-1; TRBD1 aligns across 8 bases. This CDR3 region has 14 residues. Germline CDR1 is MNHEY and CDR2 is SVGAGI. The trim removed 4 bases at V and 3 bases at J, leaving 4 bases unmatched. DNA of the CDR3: TGTGCCAGCAGTTGGGGACAGGCAGACACTGAAGCTTTCTTT. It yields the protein CASSWGQADTEAFF.

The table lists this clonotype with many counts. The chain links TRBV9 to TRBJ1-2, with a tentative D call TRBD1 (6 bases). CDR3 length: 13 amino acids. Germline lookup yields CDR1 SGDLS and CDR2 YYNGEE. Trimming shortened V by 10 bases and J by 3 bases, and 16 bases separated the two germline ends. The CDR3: CASGPGGDYGYTF. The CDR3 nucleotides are TGTGCCTCGGGGCCGGGGGGCGACTATGGCTACACCTTC.

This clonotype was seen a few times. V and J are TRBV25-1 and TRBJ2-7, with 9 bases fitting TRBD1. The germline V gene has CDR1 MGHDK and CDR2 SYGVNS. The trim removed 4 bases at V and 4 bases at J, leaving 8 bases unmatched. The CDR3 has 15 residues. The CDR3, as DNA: TGTGCCAGCAGTGGAACCGGGACAGGGAGATACGAGCAGTACTTC. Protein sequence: CASSGTGTGRYEQYF.

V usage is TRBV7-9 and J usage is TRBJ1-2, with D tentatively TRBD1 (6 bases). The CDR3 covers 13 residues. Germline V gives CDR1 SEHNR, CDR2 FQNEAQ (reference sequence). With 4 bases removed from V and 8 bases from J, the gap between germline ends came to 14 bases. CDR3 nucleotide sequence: TGTGCCAGCAGCTCGACAGTTCAGGGGGGCTACACCTTC. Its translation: CASSSTVQGGYTF.

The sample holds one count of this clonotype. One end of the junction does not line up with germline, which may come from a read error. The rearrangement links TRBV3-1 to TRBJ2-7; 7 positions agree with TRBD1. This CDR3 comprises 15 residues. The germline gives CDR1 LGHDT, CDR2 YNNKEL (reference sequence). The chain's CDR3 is CAISQDGTVPYEQYF. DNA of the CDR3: TGTGCCATCAGCCAAGATGGGACAGTACCCTACGAGCAGTACTTC.

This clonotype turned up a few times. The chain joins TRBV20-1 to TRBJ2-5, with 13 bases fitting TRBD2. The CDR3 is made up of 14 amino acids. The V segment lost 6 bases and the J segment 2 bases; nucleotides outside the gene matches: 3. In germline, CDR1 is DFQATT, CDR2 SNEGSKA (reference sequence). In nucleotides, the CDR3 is TGCAGTGCCCAGACTAGCGGGGGGCAAGAGACCCAGTACTTC. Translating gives CSAQTSGGQETQYF.

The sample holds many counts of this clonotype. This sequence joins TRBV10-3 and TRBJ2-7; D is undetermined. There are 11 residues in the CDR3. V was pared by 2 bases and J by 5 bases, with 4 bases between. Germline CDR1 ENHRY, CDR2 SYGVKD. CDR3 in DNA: TGTGCCATCAGTGAGCGAAACGAGCAGTACTTC. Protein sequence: CAISERNEQYF.

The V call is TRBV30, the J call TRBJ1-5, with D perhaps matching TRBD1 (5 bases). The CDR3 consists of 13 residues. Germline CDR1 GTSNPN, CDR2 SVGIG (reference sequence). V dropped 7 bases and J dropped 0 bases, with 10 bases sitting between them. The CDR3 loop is CAFQGNSNQPQHF. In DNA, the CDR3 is TGTGCCTTCCAGGGTAATAGCAATCAGCCCCAGCATTTT. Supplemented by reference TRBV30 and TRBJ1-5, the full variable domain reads SQTIHQWPATLVQPVGSPLSLECTVEGTSNPNLYWYRQAAGRGLQLLFYSVGIGQISSEVPQNLSASRPQDRQFILSSKKLLLSDSGFYLCAFQGNSNQPQHFGDGTRLSIL.

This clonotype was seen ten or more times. Here the CDR3 DNA reads TGCAGTGCTTCCAATAGCGGGGGTAATCAGCCCCAGCATTTT. Protein sequence: CSASNSGGNQPQHF. The chain uses TRBV20-1 and TRBJ1-5, with D possibly matching TRBD1 (5 bases). V lost 5 bases, J lost 4 bases, and 15 bases lay in between. The CDR3 totals 14 residues. CDR1 is DFQATT, CDR2 SNEGSKA, per germline (reference sequence).

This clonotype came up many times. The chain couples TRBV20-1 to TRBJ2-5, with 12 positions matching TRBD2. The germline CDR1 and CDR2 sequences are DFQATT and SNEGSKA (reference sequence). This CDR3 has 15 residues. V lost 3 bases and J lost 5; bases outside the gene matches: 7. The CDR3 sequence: CSASSSGGAGETQYF. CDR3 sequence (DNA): TGCAGTGCTAGCTCTAGCGGGGGGGCCGGGGAGACCCAGTACTTC.

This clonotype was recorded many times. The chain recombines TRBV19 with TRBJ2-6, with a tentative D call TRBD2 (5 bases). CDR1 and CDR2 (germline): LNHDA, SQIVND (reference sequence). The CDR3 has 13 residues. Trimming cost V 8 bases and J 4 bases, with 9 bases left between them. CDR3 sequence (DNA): TGTGCCAGTGAGGGTATCGGGGCCAACGTCCTGACTTTC. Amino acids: CASEGIGANVLTF.